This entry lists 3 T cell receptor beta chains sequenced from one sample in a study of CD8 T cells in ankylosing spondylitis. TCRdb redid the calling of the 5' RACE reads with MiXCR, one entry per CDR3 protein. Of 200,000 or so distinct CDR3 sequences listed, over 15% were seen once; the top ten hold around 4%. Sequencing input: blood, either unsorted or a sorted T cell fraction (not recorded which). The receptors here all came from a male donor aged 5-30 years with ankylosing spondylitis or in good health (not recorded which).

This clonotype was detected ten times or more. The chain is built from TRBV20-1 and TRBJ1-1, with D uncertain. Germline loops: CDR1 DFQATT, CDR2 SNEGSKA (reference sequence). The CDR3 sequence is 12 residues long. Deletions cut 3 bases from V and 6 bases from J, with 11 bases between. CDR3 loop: CSASRKSAEAFF. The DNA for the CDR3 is TGCAGTGCTAGCCGGAAATCTGCTGAAGCTTTCTTT.

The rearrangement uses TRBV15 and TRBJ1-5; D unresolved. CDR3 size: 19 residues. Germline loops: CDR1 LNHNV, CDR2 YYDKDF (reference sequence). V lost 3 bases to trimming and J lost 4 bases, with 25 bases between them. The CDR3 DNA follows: TGTGCCACCAGCAGGGGTTCGGACGGGCCCCGAGGGAGTAATCAGCCCCAGCATTTT. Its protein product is CATSRGSDGPRGSNQPQHF.

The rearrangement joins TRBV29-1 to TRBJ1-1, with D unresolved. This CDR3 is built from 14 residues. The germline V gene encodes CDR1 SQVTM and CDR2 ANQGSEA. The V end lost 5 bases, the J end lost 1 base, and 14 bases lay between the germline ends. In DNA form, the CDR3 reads TGCAGCGTTCAATTAATCGACCGGAACACTGAAGCTTTCTTT. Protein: CSVQLIDRNTEAFF.